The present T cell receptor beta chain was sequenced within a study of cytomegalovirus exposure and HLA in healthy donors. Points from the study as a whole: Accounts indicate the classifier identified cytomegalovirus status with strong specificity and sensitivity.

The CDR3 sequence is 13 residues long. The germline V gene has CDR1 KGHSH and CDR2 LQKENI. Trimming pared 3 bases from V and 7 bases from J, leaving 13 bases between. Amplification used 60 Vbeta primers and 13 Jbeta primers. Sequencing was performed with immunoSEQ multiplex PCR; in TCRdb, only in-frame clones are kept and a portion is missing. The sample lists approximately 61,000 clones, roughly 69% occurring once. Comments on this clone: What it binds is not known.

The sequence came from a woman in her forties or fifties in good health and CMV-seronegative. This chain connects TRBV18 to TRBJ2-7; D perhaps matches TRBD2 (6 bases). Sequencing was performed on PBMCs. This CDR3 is CASSPRSLAEQYF. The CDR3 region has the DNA TGTGCCAGCTCACCCCGGAGCCTAGCGGAGCAGTACTTC.